The 6 T cell receptor beta chains listed next were all sequenced from one sample in a study of cytomegalovirus exposure and HLA in healthy donors. This table comes from immunoSEQ multiplex PCR, and its TCRdb copy is limited to in-frame clones, with some not included. The table includes some 130,000 clones, 86% detected once. The sample comprised PBMCs. The receptor source for this set is a man aged 18-30 years in good health and CMV-seronegative.

This chain joins TRBV28 and TRBJ2-7; 12 nucleotides align to TRBD2. The CDR3 extends over 15 amino acids. J was trimmed by 4 bases and V by 5 bases; bases with no gene match: 6. The germline gives CDR1 MDHEN, CDR2 SYDVKM. The CDR3 region has the DNA TGTGCCAGCAGTCCGCTAGCGGGAGGGTTATACGAGCAGTACTTC. Translation: CASSPLAGGLYEQYF.

This chain connects TRBV13 to TRBJ2-3, with D maybe TRBD1 (6 bases). V was shortened by 5 bases and J by 1 base, with 16 bases between the two germline ends. Germline V CDR1 and CDR2: PRHDT, FYEKMQ (reference sequence). This CDR3 is 16 amino acids long. CDR3 sequence reads: CASSLTRQARTDTQYF. CDR3 nucleotide sequence: TGTGCCAGCAGCCTGACCCGACAGGCCCGCACAGATACGCAGTATTTT.

This sequence joins TRBV6-6 and TRBJ2-7, with 8 bases aligning to TRBD2. V trimming: 0 bases; J trimming: 3 bases; junction bases outside the gene matches: 4. The V gene's germline CDR1 is MNHNY and CDR2 SVGAGI (reference sequence). CDR3 length: 15 residues. For the CDR3, the DNA is TGTGCCAGCAGTTACTCACTAGCGGTGATCTACGAGCAGTACTTC. This gives the protein CASSYSLAVIYEQYF.

V gene TRBV18 combines with J gene TRBJ2-5; perhaps TRBD1 as D (6 bases). V lost 3 bases and J lost 5, with 16 bases in between. Germline values: CDR1 KGHSH, CDR2 LQKENI. CDR3 length: 15 amino acids. The CDR3 DNA is TGTGCCAGCTCACCTCAGGACAGTAAGGTCGAGACCCAGTACTTC. Translating it yields CASSPQDSKVETQYF.

V is TRBV5-1 and J is TRBJ2-1; D is uncertain. The ends were cut back, 4 bases at V and 0 bases at J, with 11 bases in the middle. Germline V lookup: CDR1 SGHRS, CDR2 YFSETQ. The CDR3 loop spans 15 amino acids. CDR3 nucleotide sequence: TGCGCCAGCAGCGTACAGTCCTTCTCCTACAATGAGCAGTTCTTC. It encodes CASSVQSFSYNEQFF.

The V call is TRBV21-1, the J call TRBJ1-4; the table's D call of TRBD1 was not tested on the DNA. TRBV21-1 counts as a pseudogene. The CDR3 sequence is 14 residues long. The chain's CDR3 is CASSQGSLNEKLFF. CDR3 coding DNA: TGTGCCAGCAGCCAGGGGTCCCTTAATGAAAAACTGTTTTTT.